This T cell receptor beta chain was sequenced during a study of cytomegalovirus exposure and HLA in healthy donors listed by TCRdb under 2017. Turning to the overall study: According to a later analysis, one platform produced both the approximately 110 validation repertoires and the 666 repertoires of the first cohort. The study was designed to test whether signatures of past pathogen exposure could be identified by cataloging public T cell receptors. A separate validation cohort of 100 to 150 different subjects was used in addition to the approximately 700-subject first cohort. To predict cytomegalovirus infection status, the study combined high-throughput TCR immunosequencing, statistical association of individual TCRs with disease status, and machine learning. Results the study describes overall, beyond this receptor: In the study, some 180 TCR beta chains were listed as associated with cytomegalovirus. Most TCR sequences were observed very rarely across donors, whereas some public TCRs were present in many individuals. In vitro tests confirmed that a few of the cytomegalovirus-associated TCR beta chains recognize cytomegalovirus antigens. Cytomegalovirus status was reported to be diagnosed by the classifier with high specificity and sensitivity in both the original and validation cohorts. The authors suggested that the approach could potentially be extended to other disease states and immunological phenotypes. The validation cohort had no HLA typing available for a later analysis, so co-occurrence within that cohort was assessed over all 110 or so repertoires. In a later analysis, TCRs clustered in the first cohort were found to also tend to co-occur in the 100 to 150 validation repertoires, with approximately 94% of cluster scores above 0.

The CDR3 goes from the cysteine to the phenylalanine over 16 residues. Just CDR3 DNA is preserved here, 48 bases in frame from base 1. V and J lose 3 bases and 2 bases, and a span of 16 bases separates them. Looking up the germline V gene (reference sequence) yields CDR1 LNHDA and CDR2 SQIVND. Donors formed part of the validation cohort, which comprised over a hundred subjects and was distinct from the first cohort of 670 or so subjects. Library generation was performed with the immunoSEQ multiplex PCR assay. The study's processing was this. A statistical classification framework was built for diagnosing cytomegalovirus status from the catalog of TCR beta chain sequences. This is the immuneACCESS table as TCRdb keeps it, with only in-frame sequences that have V and J called. A part of the clones is gone; compared with another copy, unresolved V genes explain less than half, and the rest is unexplained. V and J calls and clone size follow that table, whereas D and trimming were derived from the DNA. This sample holds over 100,000 clones; roughly 89% were observed only once. The ten largest account for 1% to 1.5% of the sample.

Concerning this clone itself: No antigen is known for it. No qualities accompany the bases; no much larger clone lies one base away.

The chain couples TRBV19 to TRBJ1-1, with TRBD1 perhaps the D gene, on 5 matching bases. Material for sequencing was PBMCs. The receptor's source is a young woman in good health and CMV-seronegative. The DNA sequence follows: TGTGCCAGTAGTATGAACGCGGGACGGCTAAACACTGAAGCTTTCTTT. It translates to CASSMNAGRLNTEAFF.